This TCR beta chain was captured by sequencing in a study of early T cells in non-severe SARS-CoV-2 infection. Broader study findings: Anti-spike CD8 specificities were favored by VDJdb matching, whose results missed private and CD4 specificities.

Points on this clonotype: Its antigen is currently unknown.

The length of the CDR3 is 16 residues. Trimming removed 1 base from V and 4 bases from J; junction bases left unmatched: 3. Germline V lookup: CDR1 SEHNR, CDR2 FQNEAQ (reference sequence). Individual cDNA molecules carried attached unique molecular identifiers. In TCRdb, the 5' RACE reads were re-called with MiXCR into one record per CDR3 protein. There are around 57,000 distinct CDR3 sequences in the sample; approximately 6% occur only once, and 3.5% to 4% lies in the top ten. Sequenced: whole blood. This sequence originates from an adult who was a healthcare worker with PCR-confirmed SARS-CoV-2 infection or an uninfected control (not recorded which). The genes are TRBV7-9 and TRBJ2-1, with 11 bases that match TRBD2. The CDR3 nucleotides are TGTGCCAGCAGCTTAGTCTCTAGCGGGGGGTACAATGAGCAGTTCTTC. Its protein is CASSLVSSGGYNEQFF.